The 22 T cell receptor beta chains below all came from one sample that was sequenced in a study of T cell responses to AZD1222 COVID-19 vaccine. Using immunoSEQ multiplex PCR, the repertoire was profiled, and TCRdb retains in-frame clones only, with some absent. Among around 140,000 clones listed, about 90% were seen once. The sequencing here drew on peripheral blood, taken 28 days after the second AZD1222 dose. The receptors stem from an adult who received the AZD1222 COVID-19 vaccine.

The V and J genes are TRBV19 and TRBJ2-1, with D possibly TRBD2 on 6 matching bases. Trimming removed 4 bases from V and 9 bases from J, with 22 bases in between. The CDR3 sequence is 16 residues long. Per the germline V gene, CDR1 is LNHDA and CDR2 is SQIVND (reference sequence). The CDR3 sequence is CASSNRYGGLGVEQFF. The CDR3 DNA sequence: TGTGCCAGTAGTAACAGATACGGGGGTTTAGGAGTTGAGCAGTTCTTC.

This chain joins TRBV3-1 (or the pseudogene TRBV3-2) and TRBJ2-7, with 9 positions matching TRBD2. J was trimmed by 0 bases and V by 5 bases; bases with no gene match: 2. This CDR3 comprises 14 residues. Germline V gene data show CDR1 as LGHDT and CDR2 as YNNKEL (reference sequence). The DNA for the CDR3 is TGTGCCAGCAGCGGGACTAGCAACTCCTACGAGCAGTACTTC. Translating gives CASSGTSNSYEQYF.

This clone was counted only a few times. The rearrangement uses TRBV18 and TRBJ2-5, with TRBD2 as a possible D gene (5 bases). This CDR3 comprises 16 residues. The V and J ends lost 6 bases and 5 bases respectively, with 22 bases between them. CDR1 is KGHSH and CDR2 is LQKENI in the germline V gene. CDR3 loop: CASSLLGSGVGETQYF. In DNA, the CDR3 is TGTGCCAGCTCGCTCTTAGGCAGCGGCGTAGGGGAGACCCAGTACTTC.

The chain is built from TRBV6-5 and TRBJ1-4; D ambiguous. V shed 8 bases and J shed 4 bases, with 11 bases lying between them. The CDR3 is made up of 13 amino acids. Germline CDR1 MNHEY, CDR2 SVGAGI. The CDR3 loop is CASGPMGNEKLFF. Written as DNA, the CDR3 is TGTGCCAGCGGTCCGATGGGTAATGAAAAACTGTTTTTT.

The chain combines TRBV7-9 with TRBJ2-7; D possibly uses TRBD1 or TRBD2 (5 bases each). The CDR3 totals 15 residues. The V gene lost 5 bases and the J gene lost 2 bases, with 16 bases spanning the gap. Germline V gene data show CDR1 as SEHNR and CDR2 as FQNEAQ (reference sequence). The CDR3 DNA is TGTGCCAGCAGCCCCTATCCGGGGCTGACCTACGAGCAGTACTTC. Protein: CASSPYPGLTYEQYF.

The chain recombines TRBV14 with TRBJ1-2; 10 nucleotides agree with TRBD1. Germline V gene data show CDR1 as SGHDN and CDR2 as FVKESK. The CDR3 length is 18 residues. The V gene end was trimmed by 4 bases and the J gene end by 0 bases; junction bases not matched to a gene: 11. The DNA for the CDR3 is TGTGCCAGCAGCCCCGAGGACAGGGGGATTCTTACTAACTATGGCTACACCTTC. It specifies CASSPEDRGILTNYGYTF.

This sequence joins TRBV19 and TRBJ1-1, with unresolved D. This CDR3 has 13 residues. The germline V gene encodes CDR1 LNHDA and CDR2 SQIVND (reference sequence). V was clipped by 8 bases and J by 1 base, with 11 bases between them. CDR3 in DNA: TGTGCCAGTCGACTGGACGGGAACACTGAAGCTTTCTTT. Translating gives CASRLDGNTEAFF.

In the case of this clone: Distinct nucleotide sequences in the sample also encode this CDR3. V gene TRBV7-9 combines with J gene TRBJ2-1, with TRBD2 identical over 11 bases. Germline V gene data show CDR1 as SEHNR and CDR2 as FQNEAQ (reference sequence). Trimming took 6 bases from V and 6 from J; bases not matched to a gene: 1. The CDR3 sequence is 13 residues long. CDR3 protein: CASSLAGGNEQFF. In nucleotides, the CDR3 is TGTGCCAGCAGTCTAGCGGGAGGCAATGAGCAGTTCTTC.

This clone was detected only once. This rearrangement joins TRBV20-1 to TRBJ1-2; D is unresolved. Germline V lookup: CDR1 DFQATT, CDR2 SNEGSKA (reference sequence). This CDR3 contains 11 residues. The CDR3 coding sequence is TGCACTGGGATTACTAACTATGGCTACACCTTC. Translation: CTGITNYGYTF.

V gene TRBV2 combines with J gene TRBJ2-3; D is unclear. Germline assignment: CDR1 SNHLY and CDR2 FYNNEI. This CDR3 has 11 residues. V lost 6 bases and J lost 6, with 7 bases in between. CDR3 region: CASRQGDTQYF. In DNA, the CDR3 is TGTGCCAGCAGACAAGGGGATACGCAGTATTTT.

The chain employs TRBV18 and TRBJ1-1; D gene uncertain. The CDR3 sequence is 13 residues long. Trimming removed 2 bases from V and 1 base from J, with 5 bases in between. Germline CDR1 and CDR2: KGHSH and LQKENI. The CDR3 sequence: CASSPGANTEAFF. CDR3 sequence (DNA): TGTGCCAGCTCACCAGGAGCGAACACTGAAGCTTTCTTT.

This clone was counted a single time. V and J are TRBV7-9 and TRBJ2-7; no clear D. Trimming left V 0 bases short and J 2 bases short, with 11 bases between. Germline lookup yields CDR1 SEHNR and CDR2 FQNEAQ (reference sequence). This CDR3 has 15 residues. In nucleotides, the CDR3 is TGTGCCAGCAGCTTAGCAGCAGATCTACCCTACGAGCAGTACTTC. It yields the protein CASSLAADLPYEQYF.

The rearrangement uses TRBV23-1 and TRBJ2-2; 14 bases line up with TRBD2. TRBV23-1 is known as an ORF, though its function is uncertain. The CDR3 is 18 amino acids. V gave up 8 bases and J gave up 4 bases; unmatched junction bases: 12. For the CDR3, the DNA is TGCGCCAGCCTCCCGGGACTAGCGGGAGTGGAGGTCACCGGGGAGCTGTTTTTT. Amino acids: CASLPGLAGVEVTGELFF.

The chain couples TRBV11-1 to TRBJ1-4; D remains unclear. Germline CDR1 SGHAT, CDR2 FQDESV (reference sequence). Trimming left V 3 bases short and J 0 bases short, with 11 bases between. The CDR3 extends over 16 amino acids. The CDR3 reads CASSFGQFATNEKLFF. CDR3 bases: TGTGCCAGCAGCTTTGGGCAGTTTGCAACTAATGAAAAACTGTTTTTT.

The chain has TRBV7-9 and TRBJ2-2, with D uncertain. CDR3 length equals 15 residues. Trimming removed 5 bases from V and 0 bases from J, with 10 bases in between. Germline CDR1 and CDR2: SEHNR and FQNEAQ (reference sequence). As DNA, the CDR3 is TGTGCCAGCAGCAGGACGGCCTCGAACACCGGGGAGCTGTTTTTT. Translating it yields CASSRTASNTGELFF.

The chain links TRBV4-2 to TRBJ1-5; D gene ambiguous. This CDR3 comprises 14 residues. Looked up from germline, CDR1 is LGHNA and CDR2 is YNFKEQ. Between the trimmed V and J ends, which lost 0 bases and 7 bases, there was a span of 10 bases. The CDR3 DNA follows: TGTGCCAGCAGCCAAGATCGATTGGGCCAGCCCCAGCATTTT. Translation gives CASSQDRLGQPQHF.

V and J are TRBV6-5 and TRBJ1-5, with D possibly matching TRBD1 (5 bases). Trimming took 2 bases from V and 5 from J, leaving 16 bases between them. The CDR3 totals 16 residues. Germline V gene sequence: CDR1 MNHEY, CDR2 SVGAGI. CDR3 in amino acids: CASSYKSAGMYQPQHF. The CDR3 nucleotides are TGTGCCAGCAGTTACAAGAGCGCAGGGATGTATCAGCCCCAGCATTTT.

The chain links TRBV9 to TRBJ2-5; a possible D gene is TRBD1 (6 bases). The V end was cut by 3 bases, the J end by 4 bases, with 13 bases between. The length of the CDR3 is 14 residues. The germline V gene has CDR1 SGDLS and CDR2 YYNGEE. CDR3 residues: CASSGTGFSETQYF. As DNA, the CDR3 is TGTGCCAGCAGCGGAACAGGGTTTTCAGAGACCCAGTACTTC.

This chain uses TRBV4-2 with TRBJ2-5; the match to TRBD2 covers 9 bases. CDR1 is LGHNA, CDR2 YNFKEQ, per germline. The CDR3 runs to 15 residues. V shed 6 bases and J 4 bases; nucleotides not matched to a gene: 9. This chain's CDR3 is CASRGAAGGLETQYF. The CDR3 region has the DNA TGTGCCAGCAGGGGGGCGGCGGGAGGGCTAGAGACCCAGTACTTC.

The rearrangement links TRBV11-2 to TRBJ2-1; D remains unclear. With 0 bases removed from V and 6 bases from J, the gap between germline ends came to 3 bases. The germline V gene encodes CDR1 SGHAT and CDR2 FQNNGV. This CDR3 has 12 residues. The CDR3 region has the DNA TGTGCCAGCAGCTTAGATGTCAATGAGCAGTTCTTC. This gives the protein CASSLDVNEQFF.

The chain combines TRBV7-7 with TRBJ2-3; a weak D match, TRBD2 (5 bases). The CDR3 contains 15 residues. V lost 1 base and J 3 bases, leaving 11 bases between the germline ends. Germline CDR1 SSHAT, CDR2 FNYEAQ (reference sequence). The CDR3 DNA follows: TGTGCCAGCAGCTTAGGACGGGGTGGGACAGATACGCAGTATTTT. Its protein is CASSLGRGGTDTQYF.

The genes are TRBV5-6 and TRBJ2-3; no definite D call. Germline V gives CDR1 SGHDT, CDR2 YYEEEE. V was pared by 1 base and J by 2 bases, with 14 bases between. The CDR3 spans 16 residues. CDR3 DNA sequence: TGTGCCAGCAGCTTGTCCGCAGCGCCGGACACAGATACGCAGTATTTT. Translating it yields CASSLSAAPDTDTQYF.